This T cell receptor (beta chain) was observed in a study of cytomegalovirus exposure and HLA in healthy donors. Across the study: Tens of millions of unique TCRs, all from HLA-typed donors, were included in an early release of the data.

The CDR3 runs 13 residues. V lost 4 bases and J 5 bases, leaving 6 bases between the germline ends. Looked up from germline, CDR1 is MDHEN and CDR2 is SYDVKM. This clone was observed once. A multiplex PCR was run with 60 Vbeta primers and 13 Jbeta primers. Measured with immunoSEQ multiplex PCR; TCRdb has only the in-frame clones, and not every one. In the table there are fewer than 250,000 clones, roughly three quarters of which are singletons. Material: PBMCs. The TCR sequence derives from a young woman in good health and CMV-seronegative. V and J are TRBV28 and TRBJ1-6; D is perhaps TRBD1 (5 bases). DNA of the CDR3: TGTGCCAGCAGTTGGGGGGATAATTCACCCCTCCACTTT. Its translation: CASSWGDNSPLHF.